Below, 10 T cell receptor beta chains from the same sample are listed, as sequenced in a study of T-cell reconstitution after alpha-beta-depleted transplantation in children (dated by TCRdb to 2015 to 2016). Libraries came from PCR. TCRdb lists the instrument as Illumina HiSeq 2500. TCR libraries were prepared with molecular barcoding, using unique molecular identifiers to normalize TCRbeta repertoire quantification. TCRdb trimmed the raw reads at Q25, called clones with MiXCR and kept productive beta chains. Entries are consolidated by CDR3 protein sequence, retaining the most common genes and DNA. Present in this sample are over 400,000 distinct CDR3 sequences, 9.5% to 15% of which were seen just once. Approximately 5.4% of the sample belongs to the ten largest clones. The sample was PBMCs from the stem cell graft donor, taken from the stem cell graft. Every receptor here comes from a human donor who donated a stem cell graft to a child with combined immunodeficiency.

The V and J genes are TRBV4-3 and TRBJ2-2; D call uncertain. The CDR3 length is 12 residues. Between the trimmed V and J ends, which lost 3 bases and 6 bases, there was a span of 5 bases. Germline values: CDR1 LGHNA, CDR2 YSLEER. In DNA, the CDR3 is TGCGCCAGCAGCCATTACCCCGGGGAGCTGTTTTTT. It yields the protein CASSHYPGELFF.

This chain links TRBV6-1 with TRBJ2-7; 9 bases are a match to TRBD2. Per germline, CDR1 MNHNS and CDR2 SASEGT. With 7 bases clipped from V and 0 bases from J, the junction kept 4 bases outside the gene matches. The CDR3 spans 14 residues. The CDR3 reads CASKLAGRSYEQYF. The CDR3 nucleotides are TGTGCCAGCAAACTAGCGGGCCGCTCCTACGAGCAGTACTTC.

This sequence joins TRBV28 and TRBJ1-3; 10 positions match TRBD1. With 4 bases clipped from V and 6 bases from J, the junction kept 9 bases outside the gene matches. The CDR3 totals 16 residues. The germline V gene has CDR1 MDHEN and CDR2 SYDVKM. The CDR3 is CASSSPGQGLENTIYF. In nucleotides, the CDR3 is TGTGCCAGCAGTTCTCCGGGACAGGGGTTGGAAAACACCATATATTTT.

The chain uses TRBV5-1 and TRBJ1-1, with TRBD1 as a possible D gene (6 bases). The CDR3 length is 16 residues. Trimming removed 3 bases from V and 3 bases from J, with 18 bases in between. From germline, CDR1 is SGHRS and CDR2 YFSETQ. CDR3 in DNA: TGCGCCAGCAGCTCCCGGGACATAGTGGCGGACACTGAAGCTTTCTTT. Its protein is CASSSRDIVADTEAFF.

This clonotype was found many times. The chain carries TRBV9 and TRBJ2-3; 12 bases agree with TRBD2. There are 17 residues in the CDR3. Unmatched junction bases numbered 6, after V lost 0 bases and J lost 4 bases. In germline, CDR1 is SGDLS, CDR2 YYNGEE. CDR3 sequence (DNA): TGTGCCAGCAGCGTAGGACTAGCGGGAGCTTATTCAGATACGCAGTATTTT. Its protein is CASSVGLAGAYSDTQYF.

The J gene is TRBJ2-5, the V gene TRBV18; D might be TRBD1 (5 bases). The germline V and J ends were trimmed by 3 bases and 2 bases, with 10 bases remaining between them. Germline V lookup: CDR1 KGHSH, CDR2 LQKENI. The CDR3 has 14 amino acids. CDR3 nucleotides: TGTGCCAGCTCACCGACAGCCGTTCAAGAGACCCAGTACTTC. Its protein is CASSPTAVQETQYF.

This clonotype was counted at least ten times. The V and J genes are TRBV12-3 or TRBV12-4 and TRBJ1-4; TRBD1 might be the D (6 bases). Trimming shortened V by 3 bases and J by 3 bases, and 11 bases separated the two germline ends. The CDR3 is made up of 15 amino acids. The CDR3 reads CASSFAGVPNEKLFF. The CDR3 nucleotides read TGTGCCAGCAGTTTTGCAGGGGTGCCTAATGAAAAACTGTTTTTT.

This sequence joins TRBV19 and TRBJ2-2, with D hard to call. The CDR3 loop spans 15 amino acids. Germline V gene data show CDR1 as LNHDA and CDR2 as SQIVND (reference sequence). Trimming pared 7 bases from V and 0 bases from J, leaving 12 bases between. The CDR3 nucleotides read TGTGCCAGTATGAAAACTGCACCGAACACCGGGGAGCTGTTTTTT. Encoded protein: CASMKTAPNTGELFF.

V is TRBV29-1 and J is TRBJ2-2; 10 bases agree with TRBD2. This CDR3 spans 16 amino acids. Losses at the gene ends were 7 bases for V and 3 bases for J; bases not matched to a gene: 11. Germline lookup yields CDR1 SQVTM and CDR2 ANQGSEA. CDR3 in amino acids: CSARRAGGLDTGELFF. The CDR3 nucleotides are TGCAGCGCGCGGCGAGCGGGGGGGCTGGACACCGGGGAGCTGTTTTTT.

This clonotype was seen more than once but under ten times. The chain combines TRBV4-2 with TRBJ2-7; possible D gene TRBD2, 5 bases. This CDR3 is 15 amino acids long. Germline lookup yields CDR1 LGHNA and CDR2 YNFKEQ. The ends were cut back, 0 bases at V and 7 bases at J, with 16 bases in the middle. CDR3 residues: CASSQDSAAYDEQYF. In nucleotides, the CDR3 is TGTGCCAGCAGCCAAGATTCAGCGGCGTATGATGAGCAGTACTTC.